Presented here are 22 T cell receptor beta chains from one specimen sequenced in a study of response to subunit inactivated influenza vaccine listed by TCRdb under 2018. To prepare the library, RT-PCR was applied. The sequencer was an Illumina HiSeq 2500. TCRdb passed the public sequencing reads through fastp at Q25 and MiXCR, retaining productive beta sequences. Every CDR3 protein is listed once, alongside the most common genes and DNA of its rows. The sample table lists under 550,000 distinct CDR3 sequences, 7.6% of them with a count of one. 10% to 15% of the sample lies in the top ten. This specimen consisted of PBMCs from blood, obtained around 25 months after vaccination. These receptors were obtained from a man between 50 and 70 years old who received an inactivated influenza vaccine. Donor details come from another sample of the same person, matched by shared clones.

This chain joins TRBV25-1 and TRBJ2-1; 10 bases are a match to TRBD2. J lost 4 bases, V lost 2 bases, and 5 bases had no gene match. The germline V gene encodes CDR1 MGHDK and CDR2 SYGVNS. The CDR3 sequence is 16 residues long. The CDR3 sequence is CASSEASGSPYNEQFF. In DNA form, the CDR3 reads TGTGCCAGCAGTGAAGCTAGCGGGAGTCCATACAATGAGCAGTTCTTC.

This clonotype has a count of ten or more. J is TRBJ2-1 and V is TRBV4-3; the D is unclear. The CDR3 runs to 19 residues. The germline gives CDR1 LGHNA, CDR2 YSLEER. V gave up 1 base and J gave up 1 base, with 20 bases separating them. CDR3 sequence: CASSQGIDSLKWSYNEQFF. The CDR3 DNA reads as TGCGCCAGCAGCCAAGGCATTGATAGTTTGAAGTGGTCCTACAATGAGCAGTTCTTC.

The chain couples TRBV6-4 to TRBJ2-1; 8 bases fit TRBD2. The junction had 14 bases not matched to a gene; V was cut back by 4 bases and J by 9 bases. Germline-derived CDR1 and CDR2 are MRHNA and SNTAGT. The CDR3 has 16 amino acids. This CDR3 is CASSARGLVLLGEQFF. In DNA, the CDR3 is TGTGCCAGCAGTGCCCGGGGACTAGTGCTTCTGGGTGAGCAGTTCTTC.

This sequence joins TRBV5-6 and TRBJ1-5; D not resolved. Germline CDR1 reads SGHDT; CDR2 reads YYEEEE. V dropped 3 bases and J dropped 3 bases, with 10 bases sitting between them. The CDR3 covers 14 residues. The CDR3 reads CASSSSRVNQPQHF. The CDR3 region has the DNA TGTGCCAGCAGCTCGAGCAGAGTCAATCAGCCCCAGCATTTT.

The chain joins TRBV7-2 to TRBJ2-2; tentatively, D is TRBD1 (6 bases). Germline CDR1 reads SGHTA; CDR2 reads FQGNSA. V was pared by 5 bases and J by 14 bases, with 15 bases between. The CDR3 is made up of 12 amino acids. The CDR3 DNA reads as TGTGCCAGCAGCCTCGAGACAGGTCCCCTGTTTTTT. Its protein is CASSLETGPLFF.

Only a few counts were recorded for this clonotype. The CDR3 protein is CASSQDWGDTEAFF. CDR3 in DNA: TGCGCCAGCAGCCAAGATTGGGGGGACACTGAAGCTTTCTTT. The gene calls are TRBV4-3 and TRBJ1-1; D might be TRBD1 (5 bases). Germline lookup yields CDR1 LGHNA and CDR2 YSLEER. CDR3 length: 14 residues. V lost 0 bases and J lost 3, with 8 bases in between.

The chain combines TRBV3-1 with TRBJ1-1; D uncertain. The CDR3 contains 15 residues. CDR1 and CDR2 from the germline V gene are LGHDT and YNNKEL (reference sequence). V lost 1 base and J lost 0, with 9 bases in between. Written as DNA, the CDR3 is TGTGCCAGCAGCCAAGGGACGAGAATGAACACTGAAGCTTTCTTT. The encoded protein is CASSQGTRMNTEAFF.

This clonotype was observed many times. The chain joins TRBV4-2 to TRBJ2-7, with D maybe TRBD1 (6 bases). Germline V gives CDR1 LGHNA, CDR2 YNFKEQ. The CDR3 is 15 residues long. With 1 base removed from V and 2 bases from J, the gap between germline ends came to 12 bases. The CDR3: CASSQVSGQTYEQYF. The CDR3 DNA follows: TGTGCCAGCAGCCAAGTTTCTGGACAGACCTACGAGCAGTACTTC.

This clonotype has a handful of counts. The chain recombines TRBV5-1 with TRBJ1-1; the D is unclear. This CDR3 spans 14 amino acids. The germline CDR1 and CDR2 sequences are SGHRS and YFSETQ. V lost 0 bases and J 6 bases, leaving 12 bases between the germline ends. The DNA for the CDR3 is TGCGCCAGCAGCTTGGCCAGGCGAAGCGCTGAAGCTTTCTTT. This gives the protein CASSLARRSAEAFF.

Remarks on this clonotype: An end of the junction differs from the germline gene, which may be a read error. The chain carries TRBV11-2 and TRBJ2-1; a possible D gene is TRBD2 (6 bases). The germline CDR1 and CDR2 sequences are SGHAT and FQNNGV. The CDR3 is made up of 14 amino acids. This chain's CDR3 is CASSVEGGVIWQFF. As DNA, the CDR3 is TGTGCCAGCAGCGTAGAAGGAGGGGTTATCTGGCAGTTCTTC.

About this clonotype itself: A junction end diverges from the germline sequence, so it may reflect a read error. V and J are TRBV18 and TRBJ2-1; D gene unclear. Germline V gives CDR1 KGHSH, CDR2 LQKENI. The CDR3 has 15 residues. The CDR3 nucleotides read TGTGCCAGCTCACCCCCTTTGGACCGTTCTTTTGAGGAGTTCTTC. Amino acids: CASSPPLDRSFEEFF.

This clonotype was seen ten or more times. The genes are TRBV5-5 and TRBJ2-2; 8 bases are a match to TRBD2. The V gene end was trimmed by 1 base and the J gene end by 6 bases; junction bases not matched to a gene: 5. The CDR3 has 15 residues. Germline CDR1 SGHKS, CDR2 YYEKEE (reference sequence). In DNA, the CDR3 is TGTGCCAGCAGCTTGCACGGGGGGGCCGCCGGGGAGCTGTTTTTT. Translated, it gives CASSLHGGAAGELFF.

The chain employs TRBV9 and TRBJ2-7; TRBD2 matches at 8 bases. This CDR3 is 21 amino acids long. The germline CDR1 and CDR2 sequences are SGDLS and YYNGEE. With 0 bases clipped from V and 0 bases from J, the junction kept 20 bases outside the gene matches. Here the CDR3 reads CASSVAPSGQLLAGNSYEQYF. As DNA, the CDR3 is TGTGCCAGCAGCGTAGCCCCGTCAGGGCAGTTGCTAGCGGGTAACTCCTACGAGCAGTACTTC.

This clonotype has at least ten counts. V usage is TRBV28 and J usage is TRBJ2-7; D call uncertain. The V gene lost 3 bases and the J gene lost 5 bases, with 5 bases spanning the gap. This CDR3 comprises 11 residues. The V gene's germline CDR1 is MDHEN and CDR2 SYDVKM. The CDR3 DNA reads TGTGCCAGCAGTTTGACCGACGAGCAGTACTTC. It encodes CASSLTDEQYF. The full variable domain, with the rest looked up from reference TRBV28 and TRBJ2-7, is DVKVTQSSRYLVKRTGEKVFLECVQDMDHENMFWYRQDPGLGLRLIYFSYDVKMKEKGDIPEGYSVSREKKERFSLILESASTNQTSMYLCASSLTDEQYFGPGTRLTVT.

This clonotype was recorded many times. The chain links TRBV4-1 to TRBJ1-1, with 10 nucleotides matching TRBD1. In germline, CDR1 is MGHRA, CDR2 YSYEKL. J was trimmed by 4 bases and V by 3 bases; bases with no gene match: 5. This CDR3 is 15 amino acids long. CDR3 region: CASSHRQGARTEAFF. The DNA for the CDR3 is TGCGCCAGCAGCCATAGACAGGGGGCGCGCACTGAAGCTTTCTTT.

The genes are TRBV4-1 and TRBJ2-7; TRBD2 aligns across 11 bases. This CDR3 region has 18 residues. CDR1 MGHRA and CDR2 YSYEKL come from the germline V gene. V was clipped by 1 base and J by 0 bases; unmatched bases: 8. CDR3 protein: CASSQVGLAGPYSYEQYF. In DNA form, the CDR3 reads TGCGCCAGCAGCCAAGTCGGACTAGCGGGCCCGTACTCCTACGAGCAGTACTTC.

The chain links TRBV7-9 to TRBJ1-6, with D perhaps TRBD1 (6 bases). Germline CDR1 is SEHNR and CDR2 is FQNEAQ (reference sequence). The CDR3 totals 15 residues. V was shortened by 1 base and J by 3 bases, with 7 bases between the two germline ends. CDR3 coding DNA: TGTGCCAGCAGCTTAGGACAGGACTATAATTCACCCCTCCACTTT. Translating it yields CASSLGQDYNSPLHF.

This clonotype was seen repeatedly, ten times or more. This rearrangement joins TRBV29-1 to TRBJ1-2, with D perhaps TRBD1 (6 bases). The CDR3 consists of 18 residues. The germline V gene encodes CDR1 SQVTM and CDR2 ANQGSEA. The germline V and J ends were trimmed by 7 bases and 2 bases, with 29 bases remaining between them. CDR3: CSAPFHSSRDIENYGYTF. The DNA for the CDR3 is TGCAGCGCTCCTTTCCATTCTTCCCGGGACATCGAAAACTATGGCTACACCTTC.

The chain links TRBV5-1 to TRBJ2-3, with a tentative D call TRBD2 (5 bases). Per germline, CDR1 SGHRS and CDR2 YFSETQ. The CDR3 is 12 amino acids. Trimming took 7 bases from V and 0 from J, leaving 6 bases between them. CDR3: CASGESTDTQYF. The CDR3 nucleotides are TGCGCCAGCGGGGAGAGCACAGATACGCAGTATTTT.

This chain uses TRBV3-1 with TRBJ1-2, with TRBD1 identical over 8 bases. Germline CDR1 reads LGHDT; CDR2 reads YNNKEL (reference sequence). The CDR3 runs 13 residues. With 5 bases clipped from V and 8 bases from J, the junction kept 7 bases outside the gene matches. The CDR3 spells CASSYDRGGGYTF. The DNA for the CDR3 is TGTGCCAGCAGCTACGACAGGGGCGGCGGCTACACCTTC.

This clonotype was found many times. V is TRBV20-1 and J is TRBJ2-7; D possibly corresponds to TRBD2 (6 bases). V lost 0 bases and J lost 3, with 15 bases in between. The CDR3 is 15 residues long. Per germline, CDR1 DFQATT and CDR2 SNEGSKA (reference sequence). The CDR3: CSARDRLAENYEQYF. Here the CDR3 DNA reads TGCAGTGCTAGAGATCGGTTAGCGGAGAACTACGAGCAGTACTTC.

The chain links TRBV14 to TRBJ2-7, with TRBD1 as a possible D gene (6 bases). The CDR3 spans 14 residues. Germline CDR1 and CDR2: SGHDN and FVKESK. V lost 1 base to trimming and J lost 2 bases, with 9 bases between them. CDR3 DNA: TGTGCCAGCAGCCAAGTGGACAGAGCCTACGAGCAGTACTTC. It yields the protein CASSQVDRAYEQYF. The entire variable domain, with the rest obtained from reference TRBV14 and TRBJ2-7, is as follows: EAGVTQFPSHSVIEKGQTVTLRCDPISGHDNLYWYRRVMGKEIKFLLHFVKESKQDESGMPNNRFLAERTGGTYSTLKVQPAELEDSGVYFCASSQVDRAYEQYFGPGTRLTVT.